These T cell receptor beta chains were read from a single sample in a study of molecular identifiers for immune sequencing clone quantification. TCRdb reprocessed the PCR reads with MiXCR, giving one entry per CDR3 protein. The repertoire holds 490,000 or so distinct CDR3 sequences, with roughly 23% as singletons. Source material: naive CD8+ T cells from blood, with Jurkat cell RNA spiked in. The source of these receptors is a human donor in good health. Some libraries in this study had Jurkat cell RNA spiked in. Each CDR3 is given with its conserved first and last residue. A D gene is named only where the DNA matches it firmly. Part of the rows lack a size; the others show once, few, many or a class for expanded clones.

V gene	D gene	J gene	clone size	CDR3 protein	CDR3 DNA
TRBV29-1	NA	TRBJ2-7	NA	CSVLSQRYEQYF	TGCAGCGTTCTCTCCCAAAGGTACGAGCAGTACTTC
TRBV7-9	NA	TRBJ1-4	many	CASSPGPGGLNEKLFF	TGTGCCAGCAGCCCGGGCCCGGGGGGGCTTAATGAAAAACTGTTTTTT
TRBV11-2	TRBD2	TRBJ2-3	NA	CASSLTGTSGGTSTDAQYF	TGTGCCAGCAGTCTTACCGGGACTAGCGGGGGGACTAGCACAGATGCGCAGTATTTT
TRBV20-1	TRBD1	TRBJ2-3	NA	CSARMDRGQAYRDTSTDTQYF	TGCAGTGCTAGGATGGACAGGGGGCAGGCGTACCGGGACACAAGCACAGATACGCAGTATTTT
TRBV7-9	TRBD2	TRBJ2-3	many	CASSSGLAGGTDTQYF	TGTGCCAGCAGCTCGGGACTAGCGGGAGGTACAGATACGCAGTATTTT
TRBV30	NA	TRBJ2-7	many	CAWNLGSPKGEQYF	TGTGCCTGGAATCTAGGTAGTCCCAAGGGGGAGCAGTACTTC
TRBV7-6	NA	TRBJ2-7	many	CASSLASPDEQYF	TGTGCCAGCAGCTTAGCCTCGCCGGACGAGCAGTACTTC
TRBV12-3/TRBV12-4	TRBD2	TRBJ2-2	few	CASSPWSGGTTGELFF	TGTGCCAGCAGTCCCTGGAGCGGGGGAACTACCGGGGAGCTGTTTTTT
TRBV28	NA	TRBJ2-1	NA	CASSLNPLDEQFF	TGTGCCAGCAGTTTGAACCCTCTGGATGAGCAGTTCTTC
TRBV15	NA	TRBJ1-4	few	CATSAEPGPVLF	TGTGCCACCAGCGCCGAACCCGGACCCGTCCTTTTT
TRBV7-6	TRBD2	TRBJ2-7	few	CASSSRLAGGEQYF	TGTGCCAGCAGCTCAAGACTAGCGGGGGGGGAGCAGTACTTC
TRBV7-9	NA	TRBJ1-4	many	CASSLVSTNEKLFF	TGTGCCAGCAGCTTAGTATCGACTAATGAAAAACTGTTTTTT
TRBV5-5	NA	TRBJ1-1	many	CASSGIDPMNTEAFF	TGTGCCAGCAGCGGGATTGACCCCATGAACACTGAAGCTTTCTTT
TRBV6-2/TRBV6-3	TRBD1	TRBJ1-1	many	CASSSGGLKTEAFF	TGTGCCAGCAGCTCAGGGGGTTTGAAGACTGAAGCTTTCTTT
TRBV29-1	NA	TRBJ2-1	NA	CSVGGGGYNEQFF	TGCAGCGTTGGGGGGGGCGGTTACAATGAGCAGTTCTTC
TRBV2	NA	TRBJ2-7	few	CASRYSPSYEQYF	TGTGCCAGCAGATATTCCCCCTCCTACGAGCAGTACTTC
TRBV28	TRBD2	TRBJ2-7	many	CASTLETSVKGTYEQYF	TGTGCCAGCACCCTGGAGACTAGCGTAAAGGGTACCTACGAGCAGTACTTC
TRBV10-2	NA	TRBJ2-7	NA	CASSDSDSSYEQYF	TGCGCCAGTAGTGACTCAGACTCCTCCTACGAGCAGTACTTC
TRBV27	NA	TRBJ2-3	NA	CASSFGTEGYTQYF	TGTGCCAGCAGTTTTGGGACCGAGGGTTATACGCAGTATTTT
TRBV4-1	NA	TRBJ2-7	few	CASSQIHGTYEQYF	TGCGCCAGCAGCCAGATACATGGAACCTACGAGCAGTACTTC
TRBV7-9	TRBD1	TRBJ2-5	few	CASSQRQGAWETQYF	TGTGCCAGCAGCCAACGACAGGGGGCTTGGGAGACCCAGTACTTC
TRBV7-9	NA	TRBJ2-2	NA	CASSSTRKDKGPRELFF	TGTGCCAGCAGCTCCACAAGAAAGGACAAGGGGCCCAGGGAGCTGTTTTTT
TRBV11-2	NA	TRBJ2-7	many	CASSFQGGYEQYF	TGTGCCAGCAGCTTTCAGGGCGGCTACGAGCAGTACTTC
TRBV4-3	TRBD1	TRBJ1-1	NA	CASSQDAGGEDEAFF	TGCGCCAGCAGCCAAGATGCAGGGGGCGAAGATGAAGCTTTCTTT
TRBV9	NA	TRBJ2-3	many	CASSVAGGESTDTQYF	TGTGCCAGCAGCGTAGCTGGGGGAGAAAGCACAGATACGCAGTATTTT
TRBV6-5	NA	TRBJ2-6	few	CASREDGHSGANVLTF	TGTGCCAGCAGAGAGGACGGCCACTCTGGGGCCAACGTCCTGACTTTC
TRBV6-5	NA	TRBJ2-3	many	CASSGRRRASTDTQYF	TGTGCCAGCAGCGGCCGACGGAGAGCTAGCACAGATACGCAGTATTTT
TRBV7-9	NA	TRBJ2-7	NA	CASSSGSLHPYEQYF	TGTGCCAGCAGCTCGGGCAGCCTTCACCCATACGAGCAGTACTTC
TRBV27	NA	TRBJ2-7	few	CASSFAGNSEQYF	TGTGCCAGCAGTTTTGCCGGGAACTCCGAGCAGTACTTC
TRBV20-1	NA	TRBJ2-1	NA	CSARDPLADSYNEQFF	TGCAGTGCTAGAGACCCCCTAGCGGACAGTTACAATGAGCAGTTCTTC
TRBV4-1	NA	TRBJ1-2	NA	CASSQAGDGPYGCTF	TGCGCCAGCAGCCAAGCCGGGGACGGACCATATGGCTGCACCTTC
TRBV28	NA	TRBJ2-7	NA	CASRWRGSLFPYEQYF	TGTGCCAGCAGGTGGCGTGGGAGCCTATTCCCCTACGAGCAGTACTTC
TRBV18	TRBD2	TRBJ2-1	few	CASSPTTSGSIDEQFF	TGTGCCAGCTCACCAACGACTAGCGGGAGTATAGATGAGCAGTTCTTC
TRBV11-2	TRBD2	TRBJ2-3	NA	CASSLGLAGSADTQYF	TGTGCCAGCAGCTTAGGACTAGCGGGGAGCGCAGATACGCAGTATTTT
TRBV5-3	TRBD1	TRBJ1-2	few	CASSLNRGYGYTF	TGTGCCAGCAGCTTGAACAGGGGCTATGGCTACACCTTC
TRBV6-1	NA	TRBJ1-1	NA	CASSEEVYNTEAFF	TGTGCCAGCAGTGAAGAGGTCTACAACACTGAAGCTTTCTTT
TRBV4-1	TRBD1	TRBJ1-2	many	CASSQYPTGRNYGYTF	TGCGCCAGCAGCCAATACCCGACAGGGAGGAACTATGGCTACACCTTC
TRBV20-1	NA	TRBJ2-7	few	CSASDPGGLDEQYF	TGCAGTGCTAGTGACCCCGGGGGCCTCGACGAGCAGTACTTC
TRBV13	NA	TRBJ1-4	NA	CASSLSSGEKLFF	TGTGCCAGCAGCTTAAGCAGCGGTGAAAAACTGTTTTTT
TRBV3-2	NA	TRBJ1-5	NA	CASSPRTGAFSNQPQHF	TGTGCCAGCAGCCCGAGGACAGGCGCCTTTAGCAATCAGCCCCAGCATTTT